The 10 T cell receptor beta chains reported below all come from one sample, sequenced in a study of spatial heterogeneity in lung cancer. Time point of the sample: blood at routine non-recurrence follow-up after resection. TCRdb reprocessed the 5' RACE reads via MiXCR and lists one record per CDR3 protein. Here the sample spans 45,000 to 55,000 distinct CDR3 sequences, about 11% being singletons. This specimen was PBMCs, taken at follow-up. Source of these receptors: a male donor with early-stage non-small cell lung cancer.

This clonotype was seen at least ten times. The chain carries TRBV28 and TRBJ2-3, with 7 nucleotides matching TRBD1. V lost 3 bases to trimming and J lost 1 base; unmatched junction nucleotides: 4. The CDR3 consists of 15 residues. Germline CDR1 is MDHEN and CDR2 is SYDVKM. The CDR3, as DNA: TGTGCCAGCAGTTTTGGGACAGTTCGCACAGATACGCAGTATTTT. This translates into CASSFGTVRTDTQYF. The full variable domain, rest sourced from reference TRBV28 and TRBJ2-3, is DVKVTQSSRYLVKRTGEKVFLECVQDMDHENMFWYRQDPGLGLRLIYFSYDVKMKEKGDIPEGYSVSREKKERFSLILESASTNQTSMYLCASSFGTVRTDTQYFGPGTRLTVL.

The chain employs TRBV7-9 and TRBJ1-6; the D is unclear. V was shortened by 3 bases and J by 7 bases, with 13 bases between the two germline ends. The CDR3 spans 15 residues. CDR1 is SEHNR and CDR2 is FQNEAQ in the germline V gene (reference sequence). The CDR3 region is CASSFFATDNSPLHF. The CDR3 nucleotides are TGTGCCAGCAGCTTTTTCGCGACGGACAATTCACCCCTCCACTTT.

This clonotype was picked up a small number of times. The chain couples TRBV4-1 to TRBJ1-1; D unclear. This CDR3 contains 12 residues. Germline CDR1 is MGHRA and CDR2 is YSYEKL. V was cut by 4 bases and J by 3 bases, with 6 bases left in between. The CDR3 reads CASSRQDTEAFF. CDR3 bases: TGCGCCAGCAGCCGTCAGGACACTGAAGCTTTCTTT.

Comment on this clonotype: Its ends do not fully match the called genes, so a read error is possible. The rearrangement links TRBV5-4 to TRBJ1-2; D not resolved. Germline lookup yields CDR1 SGHNT and CDR2 YYREEE (reference sequence). This CDR3 has 12 amino acids. The CDR3 nucleotides are TGTGCCAGCAGCACGGACTCGTATGACTACACCTTC. It is translated as CASSTDSYDYTF.

The chain joins TRBV6-6 to TRBJ2-3; a possible D gene is TRBD2 (6 bases). This CDR3 has 17 amino acids. Germline V gives CDR1 MNHNY, CDR2 SVGAGI (reference sequence). Trimming left V 0 bases short and J 0 bases short, with 13 bases between. The CDR3 region has the DNA TGTGCCAGCAGTTACTCAGGCGGGGTACTTAGCACAGATACGCAGTATTTT. It is translated as CASSYSGGVLSTDTQYF.

The chain carries TRBV7-3 and TRBJ2-1, with TRBD1 identical over 7 bases. This CDR3 comprises 14 residues. Germline CDR1 SGHTA, CDR2 FQGTGA. Unmatched junction bases numbered 7, after V lost 5 bases and J lost 6 bases. This chain's CDR3 is CASSPMTGSNEQFF. Written as DNA, the CDR3 is TGTGCCAGCAGCCCGATGACAGGGTCCAATGAGCAGTTCTTC. The complete variable domain, with remaining parts taken from reference TRBV7-3 and TRBJ2-1, reads GAGVSQTPSNKVTEKGKYVELRCDPISGHTALYWYRQSLGQGPEFLIYFQGTGAADDSGLPNDRFFAVRPEGSVSTLKIQRTERGDSAVYLCASSPMTGSNEQFFGPGTRLTVL.

The sample holds many counts of this clonotype. The chain couples TRBV24-1 to TRBJ2-7, with D tentatively TRBD1 (6 bases). Between the trimmed V and J ends, which lost 3 bases and 0 bases, there was a span of 11 bases. This CDR3 region has 15 residues. Germline CDR1 is KGHDR and CDR2 is SFDVKD. DNA for the CDR3: TGTGCCACCAGTGATCCAGGACAGAGCTCCTACGAGCAGTACTTC. Protein: CATSDPGQSSYEQYF.

V gene TRBV19 combines with J gene TRBJ1-2; 8 nucleotides match TRBD1. Per germline, CDR1 LNHDA and CDR2 SQIVND (reference sequence). V was pared by 8 bases and J by 8 bases, with 16 bases of the junction left unmatched. The CDR3 extends over 15 amino acids. CDR3 sequence: CASLPMSGGANGYTF. The CDR3 region has the DNA TGTGCCAGTTTACCTATGTCAGGGGGCGCAAACGGCTACACCTTC.

The chain employs TRBV12-3 or TRBV12-4 and TRBJ1-1, with D uncertain. The CDR3 has 12 amino acids. The DNA of the CDR3 is TGTGCTAGTGGTTTTATGAACACTGAAGCTTTCTTT. Its protein product is CASGFMNTEAFF.

This chain joins TRBV5-6 and TRBJ2-1; TRBD1 matches at 8 bases. CDR1 SGHDT and CDR2 YYEEEE come from the germline V gene. Unmatched junction bases numbered 9, after V lost 5 bases and J lost 8 bases. This CDR3 comprises 14 residues. CDR3 protein: CASRFGQGYDEQFF. CDR3 in DNA: TGTGCCAGCAGATTCGGACAGGGTTACGATGAGCAGTTCTTC. The full variable domain, completed using reference TRBV5-6 and TRBJ2-1, is DAGVTQSPTHLIKTRGQQVTLRCSPKSGHDTVSWYQQALGQGPQFIFQYYEEEERQRGNFPDRFSGHQFPNYSSELNVNALLLGDSALYLCASRFGQGYDEQFFGPGTRLTVL.